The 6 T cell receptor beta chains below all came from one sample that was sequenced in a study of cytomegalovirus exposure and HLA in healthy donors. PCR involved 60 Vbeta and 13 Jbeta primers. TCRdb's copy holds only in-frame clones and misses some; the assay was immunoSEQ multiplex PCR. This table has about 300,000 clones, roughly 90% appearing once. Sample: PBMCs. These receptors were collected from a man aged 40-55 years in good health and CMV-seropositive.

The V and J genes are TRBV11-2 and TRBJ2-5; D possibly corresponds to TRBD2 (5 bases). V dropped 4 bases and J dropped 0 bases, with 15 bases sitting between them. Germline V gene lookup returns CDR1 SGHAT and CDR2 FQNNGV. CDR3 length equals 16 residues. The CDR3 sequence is CASSSGNRENQETQYF. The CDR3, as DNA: TGTGCCAGCAGCTCGGGAAATAGGGAAAACCAAGAGACCCAGTACTTC.

As DNA, the CDR3 is TGTGCCAGCAGTTACACCCGGGACAGGGCAGATACGCAGTATTTT. Amino acid sequence: CASSYTRDRADTQYF. This chain joins TRBV27 and TRBJ2-3; 9 bases map to TRBD1. V shed 4 bases, J shed 4 bases, and the junction held 6 bases outside the gene matches. Germline loops: CDR1 MNHEY, CDR2 SMNVEV (reference sequence). This CDR3 is built from 15 residues.

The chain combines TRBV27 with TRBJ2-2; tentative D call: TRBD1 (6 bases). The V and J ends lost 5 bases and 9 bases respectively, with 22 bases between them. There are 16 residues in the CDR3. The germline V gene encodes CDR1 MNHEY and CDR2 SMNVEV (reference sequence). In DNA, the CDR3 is TGTGCCAGCAGTCCCCCGGGACACCTTCGTTTCCGGGAGCTGTTTTTT. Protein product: CASSPPGHLRFRELFF.

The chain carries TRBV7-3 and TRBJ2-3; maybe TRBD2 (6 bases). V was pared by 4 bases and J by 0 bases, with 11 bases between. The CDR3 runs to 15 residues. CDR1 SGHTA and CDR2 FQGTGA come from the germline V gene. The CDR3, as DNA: TGTGCCAGCAGCTCCGGACTAATTAGCACAGATACGCAGTATTTT. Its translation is CASSSGLISTDTQYF.

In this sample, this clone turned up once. CDR3 sequence reads: CASSPQGGGRATDTQYF. The DNA of the CDR3 is TGTGCCAGCAGTCCCCAGGGTGGCGGGAGGGCAACAGATACGCAGTATTTT. The chain carries TRBV27 and TRBJ2-3; 9 nucleotides match TRBD2. The CDR3 covers 17 residues. Trimming at V came to 5 bases and at J to 3 bases, leaving 12 bases not matched to a gene. The germline V gene has CDR1 MNHEY and CDR2 SMNVEV (reference sequence).

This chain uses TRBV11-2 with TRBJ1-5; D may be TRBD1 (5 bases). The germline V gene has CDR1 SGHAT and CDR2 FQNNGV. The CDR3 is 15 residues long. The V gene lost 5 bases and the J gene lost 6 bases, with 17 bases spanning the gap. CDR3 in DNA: TGTGCCAGCAGCCCCACCGTCGGCGGGGCTCAGCCCCAGCATTTT. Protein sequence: CASSPTVGGAQPQHF.